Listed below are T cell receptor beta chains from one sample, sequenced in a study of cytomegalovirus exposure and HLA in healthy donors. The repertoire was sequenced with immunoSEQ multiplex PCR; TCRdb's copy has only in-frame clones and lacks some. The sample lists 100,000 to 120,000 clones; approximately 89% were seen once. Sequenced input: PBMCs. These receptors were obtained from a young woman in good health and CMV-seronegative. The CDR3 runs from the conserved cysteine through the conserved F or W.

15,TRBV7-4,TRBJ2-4,CATQLGGTLGNIQYF
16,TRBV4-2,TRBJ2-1,CASSQDFQDTRQRWFF
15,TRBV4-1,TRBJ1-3,CASSQGGTAGNTIYF
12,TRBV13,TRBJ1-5,CASSNYNQPQHF
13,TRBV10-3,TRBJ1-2,CAISAGGDYGYTF
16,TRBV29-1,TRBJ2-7,CSVVGLAGGKAYEQYF
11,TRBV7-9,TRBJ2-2,CASRSAGELFF
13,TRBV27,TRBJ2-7,CASRFLSGSGQYF
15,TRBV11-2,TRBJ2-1,CASSFSLSSYNEQFF
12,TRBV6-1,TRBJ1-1,CASTQGNTEAFF
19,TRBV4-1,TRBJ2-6,CASSQGGGRGRNGANVLTF
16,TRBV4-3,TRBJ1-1,CASSREISYMNTEAFF
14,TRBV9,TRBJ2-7,CASSPLAGPYEQYF
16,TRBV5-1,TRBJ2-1,CASSTSLAGAGNEQFF
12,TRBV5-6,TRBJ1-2,CASTQQDYGYTF
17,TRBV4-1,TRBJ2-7,CASSHIFKQASSYEQYF
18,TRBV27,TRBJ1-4,CASSLSPGQGRRSEKLFF
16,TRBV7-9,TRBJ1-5,CASSGGQAYSNQPQHF
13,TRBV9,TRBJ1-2,CASSGQGLLGYTF
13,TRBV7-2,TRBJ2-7,CASSLFGLGEQYF
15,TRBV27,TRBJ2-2,CASSFSIGRGTELFF
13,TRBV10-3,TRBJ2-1,CAIRDNLRGEQFF
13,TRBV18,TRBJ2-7,CASSQGTSGEQYF
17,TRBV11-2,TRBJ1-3,CASRGGTGKRAGNTIYF
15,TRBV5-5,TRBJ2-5,CASSTDRGGRETQYF
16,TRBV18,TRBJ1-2,CASSPDPDRVNYGYTF
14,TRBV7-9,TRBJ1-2,CASSLAISNYGYTF
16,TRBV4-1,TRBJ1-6,CASSQGPGEGNSPLHF
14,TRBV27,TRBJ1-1,CASSSSGQGREAFF
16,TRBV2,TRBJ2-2,CASSTLGGGNTGELFF
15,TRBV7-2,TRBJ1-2,CASSPGIQGVRGYTF
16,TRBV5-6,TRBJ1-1,CASSADRGRWYTEAFF
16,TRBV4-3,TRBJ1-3,CASSQELLNSGNTIYF
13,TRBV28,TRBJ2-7,CASSLSPGYEQYF
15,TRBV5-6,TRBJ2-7,CASSAGAGLQYEQYF
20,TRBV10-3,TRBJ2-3,CAISRRRLAGTSSGTDTQYF
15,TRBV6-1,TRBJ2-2,CASSELAGGPGELFF
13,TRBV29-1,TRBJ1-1,CSVRGLLNTEAFF
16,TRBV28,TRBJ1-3,CASRETGDQRRGTIYF
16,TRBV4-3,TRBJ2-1,CASSQGPGYSYNEQFF
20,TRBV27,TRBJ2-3,CASSPILSGRTSSSTDTQYF
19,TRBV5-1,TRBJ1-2,CASSLALEQPNPTFYGYTF
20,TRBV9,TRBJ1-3,CASSANRQGTFPSSGNTIYF
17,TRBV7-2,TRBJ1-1,CASSSPPGQRLNTEAFF
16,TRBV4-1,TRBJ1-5,CASSRLGAPGNQPQHF
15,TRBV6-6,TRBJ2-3,CASSYDMIYTDTQYF
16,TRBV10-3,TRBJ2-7,CAISESVSGISYEQYF
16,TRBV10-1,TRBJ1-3,CASSDSREDSGNTIYF
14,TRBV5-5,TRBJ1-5,CASSEEPSNQPQHF
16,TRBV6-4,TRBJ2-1,CASTPAPGDSYNEQFF
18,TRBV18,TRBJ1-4,CASSPPKGQGRPNEKLFF
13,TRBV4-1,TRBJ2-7,CASSQGLLYEQYF
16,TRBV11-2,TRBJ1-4,CASSFLKGGADKKLFF
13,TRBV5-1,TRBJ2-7,CASSQGQDYEQYF
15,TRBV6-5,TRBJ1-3,CASGSGGFSGNTIYF
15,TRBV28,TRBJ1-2,CASIIPGQGAEGYTF
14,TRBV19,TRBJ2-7,CASSRTGDSDEQYF
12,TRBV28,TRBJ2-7,CASSPGLYEQYF
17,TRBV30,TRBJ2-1,CAWTPGTSGRIYNEQFF